This TCR beta chain was sequenced in a study of monozygotic twins with inflammatory bowel disease. Germline-derived CDR1 and CDR2 are GTSNPN and SVGIG (reference sequence). The CDR3 spans 13 residues. TCRdb re-called the 5' RACE reads; one entry per CDR3 protein, DNA not given. This sample's table has approximately 420,000 distinct CDR3 sequences. Material for sequencing was blood. This chain connects TRBV30 to TRBJ2-7; TCRdb's assignment of TRBD1 cannot be checked, as there is no DNA. The sequence came from a human donor with ulcerative colitis or Crohn's disease, or a healthy co-twin of an affected twin (not recorded which). The CDR3 loop is CAWTASQDRPQYF.